The text below deals with one T cell receptor (beta chain). PCR was performed using 60 Vbeta and 13 Jbeta primers. Using immunoSEQ multiplex PCR, the repertoire was profiled, and TCRdb retains in-frame clones only, with some absent. This table holds 150,000 to 200,000 clones. These data come from a study of cytomegalovirus exposure and HLA in healthy donors. The CDR3 has 14 residues. The trim removed 2 bases at V and 5 bases at J, leaving 3 bases unmatched. The germline V gene has CDR1 MRHNA and CDR2 SNTAGT. The TCR originated in a woman aged 60-75 years in good health and CMV-seronegative. J is TRBJ1-2 and V is TRBV6-4, with 9 bases matching TRBD1. Sequences were obtained from PBMCs. In DNA, the CDR3 is TGTGCCAGCAGTGACCGAGGACAGGGGTATGGCTACACCTTC. Protein: CASSDRGQGYGYTF.